These T cell receptor beta chains were read from a single sample in a study of Graves' ophthalmopathy and Graves' hyperthyroidism. TCRdb used MiXCR to reprocess the multiplex PCR reads, holding one entry per CDR3 protein. The table has 580,000 or so distinct CDR3 sequences, under 40% seen once. Sequences were obtained from peripheral blood or thyroid tissue (not recorded which). These receptors were collected from an adult man with Graves' hyperthyroidism. The CDR3 runs from the conserved cysteine through the conserved F or W. The D gene is left open where the match is weak. Clone size is given for some rows only: seen once, a few or many times, or a class if the clone is expanded.

CDR3 | DNA | D | J | size | V
CSSTLTGNTEAFF | TGCAGCAGTACGCTGACGGGGAACACTGAAGCTTTCTTT | - | TRBJ1-1 | - | TRBV29-1
CASRSRDRNSGNTIYF | TGTGCCAGCAGATCCCGGGACAGAAACTCTGGAAACACCATATATTTT | TRBD1 | TRBJ1-3 | - | TRBV2
CSVEDPQYF | TGCAGCGTTGAAGATCCCCAGTACTTC | - | TRBJ2-5 | - | TRBV29-1
CAISESPPDSSNSYEQYF | TGTGCCATCAGTGAGTCGCCCCCGGACAGCTCAAACTCCTACGAGCAGTACTTC | - | TRBJ2-7 | - | TRBV10-3
CASSLGEGGITEAFF | TGTGCCAGCAGCTTGGGGGAAGGGGGCATCACTGAAGCTTTCTTT | TRBD1 | TRBJ1-1 | - | TRBV7-8
CASSLTGGGFETQYF | TGTGCCAGCAGCTTAACTGGGGGCGGTTTTGAGACCCAGTACTTC | - | TRBJ2-5 | few | TRBV7-3
CASSLGSRGRFYNEQFF | TGTGCCAGCAGCTTAGGCTCCAGGGGGAGATTCTACAATGAGCAGTTCTTC | TRBD1 | TRBJ2-1 | - | TRBV7-9
CASSESSARRNTIYF | TGTGCCAGCAGTGAAAGTTCGGCGAGGAGAAACACCATATATTTT | - | TRBJ1-3 | many | TRBV2
CASSLGWGDSNQPQHF | TGTGCCAGCAGCTTGGGATGGGGGGATAGCAATCAGCCCCAGCATTTT | - | TRBJ1-5 | - | TRBV5-8
CASSLAGGTKHF | TGTGCCAGCAGTTTAGCAGGGGGAACCAAGCATTTT | TRBD1 | TRBJ1-5 | - | TRBV10-3
CASSVEVGFYYGYTF | TGTGCCAGCAGCGTAGAAGTGGGATTCTACTATGGCTACACCTTC | - | TRBJ1-2 | many | TRBV9
CSAMAGGTDTQYF | TGCAGTGCTATGGCAGGGGGTACAGATACGCAGTATTTT | TRBD1 | TRBJ2-3 | few | TRBV20-1
CASSLVNRVEEKLFF | TGTGCCAGCAGCTTAGTCAACAGGGTGGAAGAAAAACTGTTTTTT | - | TRBJ1-4 | many | TRBV7-9
CSATRDRGRVYEQYF | TGCAGTGCTACCCGGGACAGGGGACGGGTCTACGAGCAGTACTTC | TRBD1 | TRBJ2-7 | many | TRBV20-1
CASSPTGAANYGYTF | TGTGCCAGCAGCCCCACCGGGGCCGCTAACTATGGCTACACCTTC | - | TRBJ1-2 | few | TRBV3-1
CASSLDSIGGYTF | TGTGCCAGCAGTTTGGACAGCATTGGAGGCTACACCTTC | - | TRBJ1-2 | many | TRBV12-3/TRBV12-4
CSLAKGHSYEQYF | TGCAGCTTAGCGAAGGGCCACTCCTACGAGCAGTACTTC | - | TRBJ2-7 | - | TRBV29-1
CSARGQSGNTIYF | TGCAGTGCTCGGGGACAGTCTGGAAACACCATATATTTT | TRBD1 | TRBJ1-3 | - | TRBV20-1
CASSYRDVGAGEQYF | TGTGCCAGCAGTTACCGGGACGTAGGAGCGGGGGAGCAGTACTTC | TRBD2 | TRBJ2-7 | - | TRBV10-3
CASSYSRGIEICTF | TGTGCCAGCAGTTACTCGAGAGGGATTGAGATTTGCACCTTC | - | TRBJ1-2 | many | TRBV6-5
CASSYPTGGIGEKLFF | TGTGCCAGCAGTTACCCAACAGGGGGCATAGGTGAAAAACTGTTTTTT | TRBD1 | TRBJ1-4 | - | TRBV6-6
CATSDGTGTGANVLTF | TGTGCCACCAGTGACGGGACAGGCACTGGGGCCAACGTCCTGACTTTC | TRBD1 | TRBJ2-6 | many | TRBV24-1
CSVVNSILTYEQYF | TGCAGCGTTGTGAACAGCATACTAACCTACGAGCAGTACTTC | - | TRBJ2-7 | many | TRBV29-1
CASSLGGSGNTEAFF | TGCGCCAGCAGCTTGGGAGGGTCGGGGAACACTGAAGCTTTCTTT | - | TRBJ1-1 | many | TRBV5-1
CATSRVTGLGNQPQHF | TGTGCCACCAGCAGAGTCACGGGGCTGGGCAATCAGCCCCAGCATTTT | - | TRBJ1-5 | - | TRBV15
CASSQSDRDRAFF | TGTGCCAGCAGCCAAAGTGACAGGGATCGCGCTTTCTTT | TRBD1 | TRBJ1-1 | - | TRBV7-9
CASSPGHNSPLHF | TGTGCCAGCAGTCCGGGCCATAATTCACCCCTCCACTTT | - | TRBJ1-6 | many | TRBV12-3/TRBV12-4
CASSEGQGVNYGYTF | TGTGCCAGCAGCGAGGGACAGGGGGTTAACTATGGCTACACCTTC | TRBD1 | TRBJ1-2 | many | TRBV11-2
CASSLGIGDTQYF | TGTGCCAGCAGTTTAGGGATAGGTGATACGCAGTATTTT | - | TRBJ2-3 | - | TRBV12-3/TRBV12-4
CASSLSGEGVAKNIQYF | TGTGCCAGCAGCTTAAGCGGGGAGGGCGTCGCCAAAAACATTCAGTACTTC | TRBD2 | TRBJ2-4 | - | TRBV7-9